This T cell receptor beta chain is from a study of blood T cells in healthy people across ages. Together with a sample-barcoded 5' primer, a J-beta primer mix was included in a second PCR lasting roughly 7 to 11 cycles. Every cDNA was tagged by a template-switch adaptor with 12 random nucleotides. TCRdb reanalysed the 5' RACE reads using MiXCR and keeps one entry per CDR3 protein. The sample contains about 650,000 distinct CDR3 sequences, less than 40% of which appear only once. Germline lookup yields CDR1 SGDLS and CDR2 YYNGEE. The V and J ends lost 0 bases and 4 bases respectively, with 14 bases between them. The CDR3 is 16 residues long. Healthy Caucasians from Russia aged about 6 to 95 served as donors.

The chain carries TRBV9 and TRBJ1-3; D uncertain. The source is a woman aged 80 or over in good health. The sequenced sample was blood. The chain's CDR3 is CASSVEVGVEGNTIYF. In nucleotides, the CDR3 is TGTGCCAGCAGCGTAGAGGTTGGGGTAGAAGGAAACACCATATATTTT.